The T cell receptor beta chain under discussion was sequenced for a study of blood T cell repertoires in COVID-19. Study-level information: The origin of the acute and convalescent COVID-19 samples was the United States, Italy and Spain. PBMCs, B-cell-depleted T cells, or T cells provided the cDNA or gDNA that made up the material.

Authors' data handling: For nucleated cells, counts were estimated from reference gene primer amplification. Sequenced by immunoSEQ multiplex PCR; TCRdb stores in-frame clones only, minus some. That table gives V, J and clone size, and the DNA gave D and trimming. The table shows approximately 160,000 clones, with over 80% occurring only once. CDR3 length: 15 residues. Deletions cut 3 bases from V and 5 bases from J, with 13 bases between. Germline assignment: CDR1 MDHEN and CDR2 SYDVKM. The source of this sequence is an older woman with acute or convalescent COVID-19. Sequences were obtained from peripheral blood. The rearrangement uses TRBV28 and TRBJ2-2; D is perhaps TRBD2 (7 bases). The CDR3 nucleotides are TGTGCCAGCAGTTTGGGGGGGGCGCGGACCGGGGAGCTGTTTTTT. Its protein is CASSLGGARTGELFF.